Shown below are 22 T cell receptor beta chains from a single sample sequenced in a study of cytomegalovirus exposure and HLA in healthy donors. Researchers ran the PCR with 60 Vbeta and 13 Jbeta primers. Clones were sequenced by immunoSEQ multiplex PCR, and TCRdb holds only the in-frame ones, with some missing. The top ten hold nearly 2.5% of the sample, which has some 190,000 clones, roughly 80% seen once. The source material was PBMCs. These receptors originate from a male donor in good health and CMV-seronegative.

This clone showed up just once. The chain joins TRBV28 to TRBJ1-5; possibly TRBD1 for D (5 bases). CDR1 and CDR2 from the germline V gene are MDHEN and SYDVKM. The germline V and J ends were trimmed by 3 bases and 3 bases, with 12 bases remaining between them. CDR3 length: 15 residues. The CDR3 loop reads CASSFRGGHNQPQHF. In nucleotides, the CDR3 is TGTGCCAGCAGTTTCCGGGGGGGTCACAATCAGCCCCAGCATTTT.

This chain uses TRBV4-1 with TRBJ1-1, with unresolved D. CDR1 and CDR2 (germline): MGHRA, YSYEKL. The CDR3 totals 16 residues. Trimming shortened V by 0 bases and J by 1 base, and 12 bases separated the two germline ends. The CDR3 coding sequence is TGCGCCAGCAGCCAAGAAAACCCCCCCGGGAACACTGAAGCTTTCTTT. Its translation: CASSQENPPGNTEAFF.

CDR3 amino acids: CASRVRLAGVNTQYF. CDR3 DNA: TGTGCCAGCAGAGTTCGACTAGCGGGTGTTAATACGCAGTATTTT. This chain links TRBV27 with TRBJ2-3; 10 bases map to TRBD2. Trimming cost V 6 bases and J 7 bases; bases outside gene matches: 10. Germline CDR1 reads MNHEY; CDR2 reads SMNVEV (reference sequence). The CDR3 contains 15 residues.

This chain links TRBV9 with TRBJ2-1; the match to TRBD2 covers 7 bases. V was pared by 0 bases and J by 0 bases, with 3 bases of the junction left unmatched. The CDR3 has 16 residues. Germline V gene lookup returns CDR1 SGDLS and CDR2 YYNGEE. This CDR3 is CASSVGGRGSYNEQFF. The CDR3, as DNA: TGTGCCAGCAGCGTAGGAGGGAGGGGCTCCTACAATGAGCAGTTCTTC.

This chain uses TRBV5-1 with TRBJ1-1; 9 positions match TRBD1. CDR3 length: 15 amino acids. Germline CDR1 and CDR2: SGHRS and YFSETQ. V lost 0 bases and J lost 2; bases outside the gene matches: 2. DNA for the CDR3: TGCGCCAGCAGCTTGGAGGGACAGGGAAACACTGAAGCTTTCTTT. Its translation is CASSLEGQGNTEAFF.

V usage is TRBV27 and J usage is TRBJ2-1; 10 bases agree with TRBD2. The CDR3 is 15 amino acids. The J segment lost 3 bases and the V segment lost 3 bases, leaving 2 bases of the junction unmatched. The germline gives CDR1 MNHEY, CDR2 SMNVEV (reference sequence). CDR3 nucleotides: TGTGCCAGCAGTTTCGGACTAGCGGACTACAATGAGCAGTTCTTC. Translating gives CASSFGLADYNEQFF.

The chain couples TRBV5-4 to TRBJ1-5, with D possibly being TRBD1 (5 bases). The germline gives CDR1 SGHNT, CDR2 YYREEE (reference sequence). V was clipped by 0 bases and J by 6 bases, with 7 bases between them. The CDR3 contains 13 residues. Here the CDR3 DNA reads TGTGCCAGCAGCTTGGAAGGGGCTCAGCCCCAGCATTTT. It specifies CASSLEGAQPQHF.

DNA for the CDR3: TGTGCCAGCAGCGCCAGGACAGGGCAACAAGAGACCCAGTACTTC. This translates into CASSARTGQQETQYF. The chain carries TRBV9 and TRBJ2-5, with 8 nucleotides matching TRBD1. The CDR3 consists of 15 residues. J lost 2 bases, V lost 3 bases, and 6 bases had no gene match. CDR1 and CDR2 (germline): SGDLS, YYNGEE.

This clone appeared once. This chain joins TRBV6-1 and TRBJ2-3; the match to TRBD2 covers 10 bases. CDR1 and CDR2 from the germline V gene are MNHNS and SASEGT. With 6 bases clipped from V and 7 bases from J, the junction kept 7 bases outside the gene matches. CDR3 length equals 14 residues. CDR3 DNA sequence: TGTGCCAGCAGGCCAGCGGGGGGGGCGAATACGCAGTATTTT. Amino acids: CASRPAGGANTQYF.

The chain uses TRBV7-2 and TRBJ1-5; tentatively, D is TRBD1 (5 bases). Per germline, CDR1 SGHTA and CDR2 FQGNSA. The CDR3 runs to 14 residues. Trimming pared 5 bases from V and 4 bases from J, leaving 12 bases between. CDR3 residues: CASSTSGPNQPQHF. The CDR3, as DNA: TGTGCCAGCAGCACATCAGGGCCGAATCAGCCCCAGCATTTT.

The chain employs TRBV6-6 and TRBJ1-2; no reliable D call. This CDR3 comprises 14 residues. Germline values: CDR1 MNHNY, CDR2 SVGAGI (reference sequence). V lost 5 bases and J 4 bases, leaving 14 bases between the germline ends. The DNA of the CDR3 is TGTGCCAGCAGTCCCGGGATCGTAGGCTATGGCTACACCTTC. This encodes CASSPGIVGYGYTF.

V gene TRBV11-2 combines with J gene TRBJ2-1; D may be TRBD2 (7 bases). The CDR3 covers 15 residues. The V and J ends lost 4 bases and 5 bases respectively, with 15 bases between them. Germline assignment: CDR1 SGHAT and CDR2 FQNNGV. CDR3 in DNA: TGTGCCAGCAGCTACGAGGGGGGGCCTCACAATGAGCAGTTCTTC. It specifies CASSYEGGPHNEQFF.

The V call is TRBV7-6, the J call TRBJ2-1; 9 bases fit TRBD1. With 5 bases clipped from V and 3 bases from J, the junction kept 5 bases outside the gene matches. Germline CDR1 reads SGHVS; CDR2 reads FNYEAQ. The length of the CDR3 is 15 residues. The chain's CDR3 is CASSRETGGYNEQFF. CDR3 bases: TGTGCCAGCAGCCGAGAGACAGGGGGCTACAATGAGCAGTTCTTC.

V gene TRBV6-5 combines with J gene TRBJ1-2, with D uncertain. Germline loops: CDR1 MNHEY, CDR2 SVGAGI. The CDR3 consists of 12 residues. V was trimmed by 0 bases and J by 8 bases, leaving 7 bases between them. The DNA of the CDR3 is TGTGCCAGCAGTTACTCGGCCGGGGGCTACACCTTC. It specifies CASSYSAGGYTF.

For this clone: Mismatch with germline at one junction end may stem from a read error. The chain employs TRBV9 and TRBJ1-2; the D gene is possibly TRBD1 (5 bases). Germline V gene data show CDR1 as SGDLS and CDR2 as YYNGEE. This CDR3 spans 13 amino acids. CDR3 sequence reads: CASRPRTAGGWAF. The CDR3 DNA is TGTGCCAGCAGACCTCGGACGGCCGGGGGGTGGGCCTTC.

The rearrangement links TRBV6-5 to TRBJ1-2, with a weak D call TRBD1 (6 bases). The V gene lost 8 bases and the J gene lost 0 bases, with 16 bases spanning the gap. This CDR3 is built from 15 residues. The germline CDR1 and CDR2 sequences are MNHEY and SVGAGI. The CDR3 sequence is CASVFRGGANYGYTF. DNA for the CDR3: TGTGCCAGCGTTTTTAGGGGGGGGGCTAACTATGGCTACACCTTC.

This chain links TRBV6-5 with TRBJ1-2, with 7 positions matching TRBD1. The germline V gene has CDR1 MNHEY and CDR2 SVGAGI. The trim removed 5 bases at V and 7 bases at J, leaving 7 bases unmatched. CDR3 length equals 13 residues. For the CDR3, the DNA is TGTGCCAGCAGTCTGAGACAGGGAGGTGGCTACACCTTC. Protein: CASSLRQGGGYTF.

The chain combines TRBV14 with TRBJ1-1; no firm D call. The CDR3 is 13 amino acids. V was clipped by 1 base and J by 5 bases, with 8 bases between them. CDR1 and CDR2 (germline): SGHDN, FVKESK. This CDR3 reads CASSQGGRTEAFF. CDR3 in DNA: TGTGCCAGCAGCCAAGGTGGGAGGACTGAAGCTTTCTTT.

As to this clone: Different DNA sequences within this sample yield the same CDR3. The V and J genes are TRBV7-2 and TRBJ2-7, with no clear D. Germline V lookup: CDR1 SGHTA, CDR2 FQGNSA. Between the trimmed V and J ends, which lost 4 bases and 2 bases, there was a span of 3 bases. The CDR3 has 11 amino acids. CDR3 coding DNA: TGTGCCAGCAGCTCCACCTACGAGCAGTACTTC. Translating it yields CASSSTYEQYF.

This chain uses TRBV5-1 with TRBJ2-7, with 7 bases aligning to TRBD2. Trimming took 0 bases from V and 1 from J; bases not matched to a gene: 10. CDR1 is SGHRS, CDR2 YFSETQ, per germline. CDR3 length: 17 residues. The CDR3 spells CASSLARREGPSYEQYF. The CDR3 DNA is TGCGCCAGCAGCTTGGCGCGGAGGGAGGGCCCTTCCTACGAGCAGTACTTC. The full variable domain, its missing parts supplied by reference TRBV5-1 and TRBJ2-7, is KAGVTQTPRYLIKTRGQQVTLSCSPISGHRSVSWYQQTPGQGLQFLFEYFSETQRNKGNFPGRFSGRQFSNSRSEMNVSTLELGDSALYLCASSLARREGPSYEQYFGPGTRLTVT.

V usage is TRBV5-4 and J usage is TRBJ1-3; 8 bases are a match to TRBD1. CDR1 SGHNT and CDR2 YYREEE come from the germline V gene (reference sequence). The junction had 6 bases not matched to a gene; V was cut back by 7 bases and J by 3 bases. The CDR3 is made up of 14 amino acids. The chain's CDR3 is CASHDRGGGNTIYF. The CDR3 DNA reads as TGTGCCAGCCATGACAGGGGAGGTGGAAACACCATATATTTT.

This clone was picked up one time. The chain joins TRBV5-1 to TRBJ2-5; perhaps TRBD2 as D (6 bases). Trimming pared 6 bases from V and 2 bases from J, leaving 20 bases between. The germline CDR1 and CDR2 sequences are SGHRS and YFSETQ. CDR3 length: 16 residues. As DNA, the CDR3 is TGCGCCAGCACTCAAACAAGGGTAGCGGCACAAGAGACCCAGTACTTC. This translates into CASTQTRVAAQETQYF.